This TCR beta chain is from a study of neurological immune-mediated disorders. Study-level points and caveats: Multiple sclerosis patients had less TCR clonal expansion than even healthy controls, unlike HTLV-1-associated myelopathy. None of the CDR3 amino acid sequences found in expanded clones was shared across subjects. This suggests that the TCR-beta repertoires were private in all groups.

This CDR3 is 12 amino acids long. Germline assignment: CDR1 MNHEY and CDR2 SVGEGT. Trimming took off 2 bases at V and 6 bases at J, with 7 bases between the two ends. The cDNA was synthesized by 5'RACE incorporating 10-nucleotide random UMIs. Using its own MiXCR run on the 5' RACE reads, TCRdb lists one record per CDR3 protein. The table shows some 30,000 distinct CDR3 sequences, with about an eighth occurring only once. By share, this clonotype counts as medium-sized. Its antigen remains unknown. The sample's time point: longitudinal time-point 2. Healthy controls were blood bank volunteers in Maryland, USA.

The chain has TRBV6-2 or TRBV6-3 and TRBJ1-1; D might be TRBD1 (5 bases). The receptor was isolated from a woman in her forties in good health. What was sequenced was PBMCs. This CDR3 is CASSYGGAEAFF. CDR3 DNA sequence: TGTGCCAGCAGTTACGGGGGGGCTGAAGCTTTCTTT.